What follows describes a single T cell receptor (beta chain). Seattle-derived patients entered the study during active infection and were followed longitudinally. These data belong to a study of blood T cell repertoires in COVID-19. Background on the study: Acute and convalescent COVID-19 specimens originated in the United States, Italy and Spain. In each case, the material was cDNA or gDNA derived from T cells, B-cell-depleted T cells, or PBMCs.

V lost 2 bases to trimming and J lost 5 bases, with 6 bases between them. Germline V gives CDR1 GTSNPN, CDR2 SVGIG (reference sequence). The CDR3 totals 11 residues. In the source study's methods: The authors estimated nucleated cell counts from reference gene primer amplification. Using immunoSEQ multiplex PCR, the repertoire was profiled, and TCRdb retains in-frame clones only, with some absent. V, J and clone size derive from that table, while D and trimming were established from the DNA sequence. The profile shows approximately 500,000 clones, roughly nine tenths of them singletons. This TCR was recovered from a woman in her forties or fifties with COVID-19, enrolled during active disease. The chain couples TRBV30 to TRBJ1-2; no reliable D call. The specimen sequenced was peripheral blood. CDR3 region: CAWSPTYGYTF. The CDR3 DNA follows: TGTGCCTGGAGTCCTACTTATGGCTACACCTTC.